Listed here are 16 T cell receptor beta chains from one sample, sequenced in a study of blood T cell repertoires in COVID-19. Assay: immunoSEQ multiplex PCR; the TCRdb copy retains only in-frame clones and omits some. Here the sample spans approximately 97,000 clones, around four fifths being singletons. Material: peripheral blood. These receptors all come from a man between 60 and 70 years old with active or convalescent COVID-19.

This clone came up once. The V and J genes are TRBV11-2 and TRBJ2-4; D gene ambiguous. Germline values: CDR1 SGHAT, CDR2 FQNNGV. V shed 3 bases and J shed 4 bases, with 10 bases lying between them. This CDR3 is built from 14 residues. In DNA, the CDR3 is TGTGCCAGCAGCTTGGGCAGTTTTAAAAACATTCAGTACTTC. This encodes CASSLGSFKNIQYF.

The V call is TRBV28, the J call TRBJ1-5; D call uncertain. This CDR3 region has 14 residues. Germline CDR1 and CDR2: MDHEN and SYDVKM. Trimming cost V 1 base and J 6 bases, with 10 bases left between them. CDR3 loop: CASSLYPGSQPQHF. The CDR3 DNA reads as TGTGCCAGCAGTTTATACCCGGGAAGTCAGCCCCAGCATTTT. Full variable domain (outside the CDR3, taken from reference TRBV28 and TRBJ1-5): DVKVTQSSRYLVKRTGEKVFLECVQDMDHENMFWYRQDPGLGLRLIYFSYDVKMKEKGDIPEGYSVSREKKERFSLILESASTNQTSMYLCASSLYPGSQPQHFGDGTRLSIL.

The CDR3: CASSRDSMGQPQHF. In nucleotides, the CDR3 is TGCGCCAGCAGTCGGGACAGCATGGGTCAGCCCCAGCATTTT. The rearrangement uses TRBV4-1 and TRBJ1-5, with 7 nucleotides matching TRBD1. The CDR3 runs to 14 residues. Unmatched junction bases numbered 8, after V lost 6 bases and J lost 6 bases. CDR1 and CDR2 from the germline V gene are MGHRA and YSYEKL.

The gene calls are TRBV27 and TRBJ2-1, with 8 nucleotides matching TRBD2. In germline, CDR1 is MNHEY, CDR2 SMNVEV (reference sequence). This CDR3 has 11 amino acids. Trimming cost V 7 bases and J 9 bases; bases outside gene matches: 2. CDR3 protein: CASTGGAEQFF. The CDR3 bases are TGTGCCAGCACGGGGGGGGCTGAGCAGTTCTTC.

J is TRBJ1-5 and V is TRBV19, with 8 nucleotides matching TRBD1. Per the germline V gene, CDR1 is LNHDA and CDR2 is SQIVND (reference sequence). The J segment lost 0 bases and the V segment lost 8 bases, leaving 12 bases of the junction unmatched. CDR3 length equals 17 residues. This chain's CDR3 is CASPLAGTGNSNQPQHF. The DNA of the CDR3 is TGTGCCAGTCCCCTCGCGGGGACAGGTAATAGCAATCAGCCCCAGCATTTT. Full variable domain (outside the CDR3, taken from reference TRBV19 and TRBJ1-5): DGGITQSPKYLFRKEGQNVTLSCEQNLNHDAMYWYRQDPGQGLRLIYYSQIVNDFQKGDIAEGYSVSREKKESFPLTVTSAQKNPTAFYLCASPLAGTGNSNQPQHFGDGTRLSIL.

The genes are TRBV29-1 and TRBJ2-7, with TRBD2 matching 10 bases. Looked up from germline, CDR1 is SQVTM and CDR2 is ANQGSEA. The V gene end was trimmed by 7 bases and the J gene end by 4 bases; junction bases not matched to a gene: 7. CDR3 size: 13 residues. CDR3 residues: CSARGTSEYEQYF. In DNA, the CDR3 is TGCAGCGCCCGAGGGACTAGCGAGTACGAGCAGTACTTC.

This sequence joins TRBV10-3 and TRBJ2-7; 14 nucleotides agree with TRBD2. This CDR3 is built from 16 residues. The germline V gene encodes CDR1 ENHRY and CDR2 SYGVKD. V shed 4 bases and J 3 bases; nucleotides not matched to a gene: 5. CDR3 sequence reads: CAISGSGTSGSYEQYV. CDR3 DNA sequence: TGTGCCATCAGTGGATCCGGGACTAGCGGGAGCTACGAGCAGTACGTC.

The gene calls are TRBV2 and TRBJ2-2; a possible D gene is TRBD1 (5 bases). This CDR3 region has 14 residues. V dropped 8 bases and J dropped 0 bases, with 10 bases sitting between them. The germline V gene encodes CDR1 SNHLY and CDR2 FYNNEI. CDR3 DNA sequence: TGTGCCAGCGGCCGGACACCGAACACCGGGGAGCTGTTTTTT. This gives the protein CASGRTPNTGELFF.

The chain is built from TRBV10-3 and TRBJ2-7; TRBD2 matches at 7 bases. V shed 0 bases and J 4 bases; nucleotides not matched to a gene: 0. The V gene's germline CDR1 is ENHRY and CDR2 SYGVKD. This CDR3 is built from 13 residues. CDR3 DNA: TGTGCCATCAGTGAGTCGGGGGGGTACGAGCAGTACGTC. Protein: CAISESGGYEQYV.

In its sample, this clone was seen a few times. The chain combines TRBV18 with TRBJ1-4; 7 bases agree with TRBD1. CDR1 and CDR2 (germline): KGHSH, LQKENI. With 3 bases clipped from V and 8 bases from J, the junction kept 9 bases outside the gene matches. There are 15 residues in the CDR3. In nucleotides, the CDR3 is TGTGCCAGCTCACCGCCGGGACAGCGTACCGAAAAACTGTTTTTT. This codes for CASSPPGQRTEKLFF.

This chain joins TRBV30 and TRBJ1-4, with D possibly being TRBD1 (5 bases). Per the germline V gene, CDR1 is GTSNPN and CDR2 is SVGIG (reference sequence). Trimming left V 2 bases short and J 7 bases short, with 14 bases between. The CDR3 spans 14 residues. CDR3 region: CAWSRKWGGEKLFF. The CDR3 bases are TGTGCCTGGAGTAGGAAGTGGGGCGGTGAAAAACTGTTTTTT. Based on the CDR3 plus reference TRBV30 and TRBJ1-4, the full variable domain is SQTIHQWPATLVQPVGSPLSLECTVEGTSNPNLYWYRQAAGRGLQLLFYSVGIGQISSEVPQNLSASRPQDRQFILSSKKLLLSDSGFYLCAWSRKWGGEKLFFGSGTQLSVL.

The V gene is TRBV3-1 (or the pseudogene TRBV3-2), the J gene TRBJ2-1; D is possibly TRBD2 (5 bases). With 0 bases removed from V and 8 bases from J, the gap between germline ends came to 20 bases. Germline V gene lookup returns CDR1 LGHDT and CDR2 YNNKEL (reference sequence). The CDR3 runs 17 residues. CDR3 coding DNA: TGTGCCAGCAGCCAAGATCCCCGTCTGGAGGAAGGAGATGAGCAGTTCTTC. Residues: CASSQDPRLEEGDEQFF.

The chain joins TRBV11-2 to TRBJ2-3, with D perhaps TRBD2 (6 bases). Trimming took off 7 bases at V and 5 bases at J, with 13 bases between the two ends. The V gene's germline CDR1 is SGHAT and CDR2 FQNNGV. The CDR3 loop spans 13 amino acids. The CDR3 spells CASTGGAGDTQYF. The CDR3 nucleotides are TGTGCCAGCACCGGGGGAGCCGGAGATACGCAGTATTTT.

The chain recombines TRBV6-1 with TRBJ2-2; 9 bases map to TRBD2. The CDR3 consists of 15 residues. The J segment lost 6 bases and the V segment lost 1 base, leaving 3 bases of the junction unmatched. Germline CDR1 MNHNS, CDR2 SASEGT. The CDR3 loop reads CASSEGGLAPGELFF. In DNA form, the CDR3 reads TGTGCCAGCAGTGAAGGGGGACTAGCACCCGGGGAGCTGTTTTTT.

V usage is TRBV5-1 and J usage is TRBJ1-2; 8 bases fit TRBD1. CDR1 SGHRS and CDR2 YFSETQ come from the germline V gene. CDR3 length equals 13 residues. V shed 4 bases and J 8 bases; nucleotides not matched to a gene: 7. The DNA of the CDR3 is TGCGCCAGCAGCGAAGGACAGGGCACGGGCTACACCTTC. Amino acid sequence: CASSEGQGTGYTF. Combining the CDR3 with reference TRBV5-1 and TRBJ1-2 gives the whole variable domain KAGVTQTPRYLIKTRGQQVTLSCSPISGHRSVSWYQQTPGQGLQFLFEYFSETQRNKGNFPGRFSGRQFSNSRSEMNVSTLELGDSALYLCASSEGQGTGYTFGSGTRLTVV.

This chain links TRBV14 with TRBJ1-2; perhaps TRBD1 as D (6 bases). Germline lookup yields CDR1 SGHDN and CDR2 FVKESK. There are 15 residues in the CDR3. The V end was cut by 5 bases, the J end by 3 bases, with 16 bases between. The CDR3 here is CASSSNRVGDYGYTF. Here the CDR3 DNA reads TGTGCCAGCAGCTCAAACAGGGTGGGGGACTATGGCTACACCTTC.